This T cell receptor (beta chain) was sequenced in a study of blood T cells in healthy people across ages. Study findings and constraints: There was a strong correlation between TCR beta diversity and naive T cell percentage. Estimated diversity across one million T cells was deemed an underestimate.

Every sample yielded at least 6.5 million isolated PBMCs. A second PCR of 7 to 11 cycles used a sample-barcoded 5' primer and a J-beta primer mix. TCRdb reprocessed the 5' RACE reads via MiXCR and lists one record per CDR3 protein. The sample lists roughly 1,700,000 distinct CDR3 sequences; approximately 30% were seen once. The CDR3 has 14 residues. Germline V gives CDR1 SEHNR, CDR2 FQNEAQ (reference sequence). Trimming removed 2 bases at V and 2 bases at J, with 9 bases between. A single count supports this clonotype. Its antigen is still unknown. A clone one base away is much larger, so this may be a read error.

The chain combines TRBV7-9 with TRBJ1-2, with a tentative D call TRBD1 (5 bases). The origin of this receptor is a woman in her 30s in good health. Material: blood. Here the CDR3 reads CASSLQGMNYGYTF. The CDR3 nucleotides are TGTGCCAGCAGCTTACAGGGAATGAACTATGGCTACACCTTC.